The entry that follows covers one T cell receptor (beta chain) sequence. Its antigen remains unidentified. These data belong to a study of cytomegalovirus exposure and HLA in healthy donors. Regarding the study as a whole: Rare TCR sequences dominated, though some public TCRs recurred in many donors. In vitro checks showed that a few CMV-associated chains really do target CMV antigens. Cytomegalovirus association was listed for around 170 TCR beta chains.

The donors were members of the validation cohort, which comprised 120 subjects and was separate from the first cohort of roughly 700 subjects. Sequenced by immunoSEQ multiplex PCR; TCRdb stores in-frame clones only, minus some. This sample has tens of thousands of clones, with 94% found just once. Sequencing used PBMCs. This TCR came from a woman aged 18 to 35 in good health and CMV-seronegative.

The CDR3 is CASSGGHISGNTIYF. The CDR3 DNA follows: TGTGCCAGCAGTGGGGGCCATATCTCTGGAAACACCATATATTTT. This chain joins TRBV28 and TRBJ1-3; weak D call: TRBD1 (6 bases). The V gene's germline CDR1 is MDHEN and CDR2 SYDVKM. V was clipped by 5 bases and J by 0 bases, with 11 bases between them. The CDR3 covers 15 residues.